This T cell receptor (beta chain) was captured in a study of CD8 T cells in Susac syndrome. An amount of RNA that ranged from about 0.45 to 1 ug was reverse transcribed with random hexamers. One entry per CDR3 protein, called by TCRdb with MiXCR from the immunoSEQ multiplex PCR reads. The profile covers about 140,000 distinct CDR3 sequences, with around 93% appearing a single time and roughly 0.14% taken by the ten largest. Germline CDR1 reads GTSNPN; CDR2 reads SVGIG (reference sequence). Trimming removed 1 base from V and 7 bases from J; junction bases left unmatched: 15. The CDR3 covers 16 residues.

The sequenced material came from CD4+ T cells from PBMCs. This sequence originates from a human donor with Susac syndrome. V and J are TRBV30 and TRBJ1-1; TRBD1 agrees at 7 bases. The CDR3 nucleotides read TGTGCCTGGAGTGGCAAGCCGGGACAGCCCAGCGATGAAGCTTTCTTT. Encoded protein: CAWSGKPGQPSDEAFF.